Listed here is a single T cell receptor (beta chain). This clonotype was counted many times. It lacks a known antigen. Qualities for individual bases were not recorded, and no much larger clone is one base off. Sequencing was performed on an Illumina NovaSeq 6000. cDNA libraries for TCRalpha and TCRbeta were prepared by 5'RACE using constant-segment primers, with sample barcodes and unique molecular identifiers added. RNA was extracted from every sample with Trizol reagent. The libraries were amplified in two PCR steps, and the second step added a second sample barcode and Illumina TruSeq adapters. The libraries were sequenced on an Illumina NovaSeq using 2 x 150 bp paired-end reads. The study's processing was this. Reads were demultiplexed and collapsed into UMI-guided consensus sequences with migec v1.2.7. With mixcr v2.1.11, UMI consensuses were aligned to TRA and TRB V and J templates and assembled into clonotypes. A clonotype was counted as expanded or contracted only when both edgeR and NoisET called the clonotype significant, with the noise models trained on biological replicates. For edgeR calls, the cutoffs were a false discovery rate-adjusted p below 0.01 and a log2 fold-change threshold of 1. As an exploratory analysis of dynamics, max-normalized trajectories of the 1000 most abundant clonotypes were examined with PCA combined with hierarchical clustering. Separately sequenced CD4+ and CD8+ repertoires were used to assign the CD4 or CD8 phenotype of responding clones. The public reads were quality trimmed at Q25 with fastp and then assembled into clones with MiXCR by TCRdb, keeping productive beta chains. Rows with one shared CDR3 protein collapse into an entry with the most common genes and DNA. These V and J calls are TCRdb output, not the study's own analysis. Across this sample there are 90,000 to 120,000 distinct CDR3 sequences, with over 8.5% seen only once. Together, the top ten hold approximately 40% of the sample.

Ficoll-Paque density gradient centrifugation was the method used to isolate PBMCs. The data were obtained in a study of T-cell memory formation after mild COVID-19 (TCRdb year 2021). Background for the entire study: TCR sequence clusters from the two donors were largely donor specific. In a couple of donors, T-cell clones that expanded and contracted after mild COVID-19 were followed by sequencing TCRalpha and TCRbeta repertoires longitudinally. Two young, previously healthy adult volunteers made up the cohort, one male and one female. What the research found in general, with its limitations: Only a couple of mild cases were covered by the study, and larger cohorts that include severe cases with pre-infection samples were considered necessary. The detection of some responding clones in pre-infection memory suggests that pre-existing cross-reactive memory T cells joined the SARS-CoV-2 response. Contracting CD4+ clones turned up mainly in the CM and EM memory subsets, whereas EMRA was where CD8+ clones were enriched. Balanced CD4/CD8 phenotypes were observed for clones contracting from day 15 to 85, whereas a bias towards CD4+ was observed for a second wave of clones expanding from day 15 to 37. SARS-CoV-2 specificity of the second-wave clones peaking on day 37 was not confirmed.

Cut back by 0 bases and 0 bases, the V and J ends lie 9 bases apart. Its CDR3 holds 14 amino acids, cysteine through phenylalanine. This entry keeps only the CDR3 DNA: 42 bases, framed from base 1. Reading the germline V gene (reference sequence) gives CDR1 DFQATT and CDR2 SNEGSKA. The sequenced sample consisted of PBMCs or a T cell subset sorted from them (not recorded which). This receptor was taken from a man younger than 30 who had mild COVID-19 (a few samples of this study predate the infection). The sample titles of this study are shuffled in the database, so cell type and time point are left out; the donor was told from shared clones. The chain is assembled from TRBV20-1 and TRBJ2-7; no D gene call is confident. The CDR3 protein: CSARDAASSYEQYF. The sequence in DNA is TGCAGTGCTAGAGACGCCGCGAGCTCCTACGAGCAGTACTTC.